One and the same sample provided the 21 T cell receptor beta chains below, sequenced in a study of OX40 agonist ivuxolimab in advanced cancers. Clones were sequenced by immunoSEQ multiplex PCR, and TCRdb holds only the in-frame ones, with some missing. The sample carries 65,000 to 70,000 clones, roughly 87% recorded once. The sequencing used CD4+ or CD8+ T cells sorted from blood, collected in a trial of the OX40 agonist ivuxolimab. The receptors were gathered from an adult with an advanced solid tumor such as melanoma, head and neck, liver or kidney cancer.

V and J are TRBV6-6 and TRBJ1-5; D is possibly TRBD1 (5 bases). This CDR3 is built from 13 residues. The germline V and J ends were trimmed by 8 bases and 3 bases, with 11 bases remaining between them. CDR1 and CDR2 (germline): MNHNY, SVGAGI (reference sequence). CDR3 sequence: CASVVGANQPQHF. CDR3 nucleotides: TGTGCCAGCGTCGTCGGGGCCAATCAGCCCCAGCATTTT.

The chain uses TRBV7-6 and TRBJ2-3; possible D gene TRBD2, 7 bases. V lost 5 bases to trimming and J lost 2 bases, with 14 bases between them. This CDR3 has 15 residues. Germline values: CDR1 SGHVS, CDR2 FNYEAQ. The CDR3: CASSPAGGATDTQYF. CDR3 nucleotides: TGTGCCAGCAGCCCCGCTGGGGGGGCCACAGATACGCAGTATTTT.

The rearrangement uses TRBV9 and TRBJ2-2; no clear D. Trimming took 0 bases from V and 0 from J, leaving 6 bases between them. The CDR3 consists of 15 residues. Germline V gives CDR1 SGDLS, CDR2 YYNGEE. This CDR3 reads CASSVGQANTGELFF. The DNA of the CDR3 is TGTGCCAGCAGCGTAGGGCAGGCGAACACCGGGGAGCTGTTTTTT.

V gene TRBV11-3 combines with J gene TRBJ1-1; TRBD1 might be the D (6 bases). There are 16 residues in the CDR3. The V end lost 5 bases, the J end lost 4 bases, and 20 bases lay between the germline ends. Germline CDR1 is SGHNT and CDR2 is YENEEA. CDR3 residues: CASSANWGQGSTEAFF. CDR3 nucleotide sequence: TGTGCCAGCAGCGCGAACTGGGGGCAGGGGTCCACTGAAGCTTTCTTT.

The V and J genes are TRBV18 and TRBJ1-5; no clear D gene. The V end lost 6 bases, the J end lost 3 bases, and 6 bases lay between the germline ends. The germline V gene encodes CDR1 KGHSH and CDR2 LQKENI. This CDR3 is built from 12 residues. The DNA of the CDR3 is TGTGCCAGCTCGCGGAACAATCAGCCCCAGCATTTT. Its protein is CASSRNNQPQHF.

The J gene is TRBJ2-1, the V gene TRBV27, with a weak D call TRBD2 (5 bases). Trimming stripped 8 bases from V and 8 bases from J, with 16 bases between. From germline, CDR1 is MNHEY and CDR2 SMNVEV (reference sequence). The CDR3 loop spans 13 amino acids. Here the CDR3 reads CASGRPLRDEQFF. As DNA, the CDR3 is TGTGCCAGCGGCAGACCCCTGAGGGATGAGCAGTTCTTC.

V gene TRBV11-2 combines with J gene TRBJ2-5; 7 nucleotides align to TRBD2. Per the germline V gene, CDR1 is SGHAT and CDR2 is FQNNGV. The CDR3 sequence is 11 residues long. Trimming at V came to 8 bases and at J to 5 bases, leaving 2 bases not matched to a gene. The CDR3 loop is CASGGEETQYF. DNA for the CDR3: TGTGCCAGCGGGGGGGAGGAGACCCAGTACTTC.

V and J are TRBV6-1 and TRBJ2-2; TRBD1 is a possible D gene (5 bases). Trimming cost V 6 bases and J 0 bases, with 11 bases left between them. Germline V gives CDR1 MNHNS, CDR2 SASEGT. The CDR3 consists of 15 residues. In nucleotides, the CDR3 is TGTGCCAGCAGGGTGACAGAGGCGAACACCGGGGAGCTGTTTTTT. Its translation is CASRVTEANTGELFF.

This chain joins TRBV27 and TRBJ2-7; TRBD1 is a possible D gene (7 bases). V lost 8 bases, J lost 5 bases, and 13 bases lay in between. Germline V lookup: CDR1 MNHEY, CDR2 SMNVEV (reference sequence). This CDR3 is built from 12 residues. CDR3 loop: CASRRRGHEQYF. CDR3 coding DNA: TGTGCCAGCCGACGGAGGGGGCACGAGCAGTACTTC.

This chain uses TRBV5-1 with TRBJ2-5; 11 bases match TRBD1. The CDR3 runs 17 residues. After removal of 3 bases from V and 2 bases from J, the junction contained 9 bases not matched to a gene. Germline lookup yields CDR1 SGHRS and CDR2 YFSETQ. The CDR3 loop reads CASSSTGTGGRQETQYF. CDR3 nucleotide sequence: TGCGCCAGCAGCTCAACCGGGACAGGGGGTCGACAAGAGACCCAGTACTTC.

The chain carries TRBV5-4 and TRBJ1-4, with D tentatively TRBD1 (5 bases). From germline, CDR1 is SGHNT and CDR2 YYREEE (reference sequence). The V end was cut by 4 bases, the J end by 0 bases, with 13 bases between. The CDR3 totals 16 residues. The chain's CDR3 is CASSPGHLATNEKLFF. The CDR3 coding sequence is TGTGCCAGCAGCCCTGGACACCTTGCAACTAATGAAAAACTGTTTTTT.

In DNA form, the CDR3 reads TGTGCCAGCAGCCAGGCAGGGGGGTATTCACCCCTCCACTTT. It specifies CASSQAGGYSPLHF. The chain links TRBV14 to TRBJ1-6; 7 bases line up with TRBD1. This CDR3 spans 14 amino acids. The V gene end was trimmed by 3 bases and the J gene end by 8 bases; junction bases not matched to a gene: 4. The germline V gene has CDR1 SGHDN and CDR2 FVKESK.

The chain couples TRBV5-1 to TRBJ2-1; 14 positions match TRBD2. Looked up from germline, CDR1 is SGHRS and CDR2 is YFSETQ. This CDR3 has 15 amino acids. V lost 4 bases, J lost 6 bases, and 3 bases stayed unmatched. The CDR3 DNA is TGCGCCAGCAGCGTCGGGACTAGCGGGGGCAATGAGCAGTTCTTC. Protein sequence: CASSVGTSGGNEQFF. The variable domain in full, completed from reference TRBV5-1 and TRBJ2-1, reads KAGVTQTPRYLIKTRGQQVTLSCSPISGHRSVSWYQQTPGQGLQFLFEYFSETQRNKGNFPGRFSGRQFSNSRSEMNVSTLELGDSALYLCASSVGTSGGNEQFFGPGTRLTVL.

The J gene is TRBJ1-2, the V gene TRBV30; possibly TRBD1 for D (6 bases). The CDR3 totals 14 residues. Germline CDR1 reads GTSNPN; CDR2 reads SVGIG (reference sequence). The germline V and J ends were trimmed by 0 bases and 8 bases, with 16 bases remaining between them. CDR3 nucleotides: TGTGCCTGGAGTGTACACGGGCAGGGGAGCGGCTACACCTTC. Translation gives CAWSVHGQGSGYTF. Together with reference TRBV30 and TRBJ1-2, the CDR3 gives the full variable domain: SQTIHQWPATLVQPVGSPLSLECTVEGTSNPNLYWYRQAAGRGLQLLFYSVGIGQISSEVPQNLSASRPQDRQFILSSKKLLLSDSGFYLCAWSVHGQGSGYTFGSGTRLTVV.

The gene calls are TRBV5-4 and TRBJ2-7, with TRBD1 matching 8 bases. Per the germline V gene, CDR1 is SGHNT and CDR2 is YYREEE (reference sequence). This CDR3 is built from 16 residues. Losses at the gene ends were 1 base for V and 4 bases for J; bases not matched to a gene: 10. CDR3 loop: CASSLNGRGPSYEQYF. The CDR3 DNA reads TGTGCCAGCAGCTTGAACGGCAGGGGGCCTAGTTACGAGCAGTACTTC.

This rearrangement joins TRBV18 to TRBJ2-7, with D possibly matching TRBD1 (5 bases). The CDR3 is made up of 16 amino acids. Per germline, CDR1 KGHSH and CDR2 LQKENI. V was shortened by 3 bases and J by 0 bases, with 15 bases between the two germline ends. The CDR3 DNA follows: TGTGCCAGCTCACCGTCGACAGTTTTGCCCTCCTACGAGCAGTACTTC. Amino acids: CASSPSTVLPSYEQYF.

The V call is TRBV11-2, the J call TRBJ1-3, with D perhaps matching TRBD1 (5 bases). This CDR3 spans 15 amino acids. Germline V CDR1 and CDR2: SGHAT, FQNNGV. The germline V and J ends were trimmed by 5 bases and 4 bases, with 15 bases remaining between them. The CDR3 protein is CASSPDFRAGNTIYF. CDR3 nucleotide sequence: TGTGCCAGCAGCCCTGATTTCAGGGCGGGAAACACCATATATTTT.

The V call is TRBV21-1, the J call TRBJ1-2; the table calls TRBD1, which could not be checked here. TRBV21-1 is termed a pseudogene. The CDR3 totals 12 residues. As DNA, the CDR3 is TGTGCCAGCAGCCAGGGGACAAAGGGCTACACCTTC. Its translation is CASSQGTKGYTF.

This clone appeared a single time. This chain uses TRBV9 with TRBJ1-1; D remains unclear. The CDR3 totals 16 residues. Germline V lookup: CDR1 SGDLS, CDR2 YYNGEE. V lost 0 bases, J lost 5 bases, and 17 bases lay in between. CDR3 amino acids: CASSVGGGVRKTEAFF. In DNA, the CDR3 is TGTGCCAGCAGCGTAGGGGGTGGTGTCAGAAAAACTGAAGCTTTCTTT.

This clone was seen more than once but under ten times. The chain couples TRBV20-1 to TRBJ1-1; 8 bases agree with TRBD1. The V segment lost 6 bases and the J segment 4 bases; nucleotides outside the gene matches: 1. Germline lookup yields CDR1 DFQATT and CDR2 SNEGSKA (reference sequence). The CDR3 runs to 11 residues. The CDR3 sequence is CSAQGATEAFF. The DNA for the CDR3 is TGCAGTGCGCAGGGGGCCACTGAAGCTTTCTTT.

This clone has only one observation. The rearrangement uses TRBV5-6 and TRBJ1-2; D is unclear. CDR1 SGHDT and CDR2 YYEEEE come from the germline V gene. This CDR3 region has 15 residues. V was pared by 2 bases and J by 0 bases, with 11 bases between. CDR3 residues: CASSFPEGPNYGYTF. As DNA, the CDR3 is TGTGCCAGCAGCTTCCCAGAGGGCCCTAACTATGGCTACACCTTC.